This T cell receptor (beta chain) derives from a study of T cells after yellow fever vaccination. As to this clonotype: The antigen is not known.

The CDR3 is 15 residues long. Deletions cut 2 bases from V and 4 bases from J, with 11 bases between. The germline CDR1 and CDR2 sequences are MNHEY and SMNVEV (reference sequence). In TCRdb, the 5' RACE reads were re-called with MiXCR into one record per CDR3 protein. This sample carries approximately 260,000 distinct CDR3 sequences, under 15% of them seen once, and the ten largest clones take 0.4% to 0.55%. General observations from the study: Just a small share of clonotypes turned up in the CD4 compartment as well as the CD8 compartment.

The chain combines TRBV27 with TRBJ2-2, with D unresolved. Sample: CD4+ T cells sorted from PBMCs, taken 45 days after the yellow fever booster vaccination. The TCR was taken from a man under 40 who received the YFV17D yellow fever vaccine. CDR3 in DNA: TGTGCCAGCAGTTTAGGGTTTAGAACCACCGGGGAGCTGTTTTTT. Encoded protein: CASSLGFRTTGELFF.